What follows are 27 T cell receptor beta chains derived from one specimen sequenced in a study of PD-1 blockade in classical Hodgkin lymphoma. All patients experienced relapse after autologous stem cell transplantation, and brentuximab vedotin exposure was variable. Method: immunoSEQ multiplex PCR; TCRdb's copy keeps in-frame clones and lacks some. This table has about 94,000 clones, nearly 90% appearing once. This sample comprised peripheral blood mononuclear cells (PBMCs), obtained before the second cycle of nivolumab. The source is a human donor with classical Hodgkin lymphoma.

The V and J genes are TRBV9 and TRBJ2-5; TRBD1 might be the D (5 bases). This CDR3 comprises 15 residues. The germline V gene encodes CDR1 SGDLS and CDR2 YYNGEE. Trimming pared 0 bases from V and 4 bases from J, leaving 13 bases between. The CDR3 spells CASSVAGNVRETQYF. The CDR3 coding sequence is TGTGCCAGCAGCGTAGCAGGGAACGTTAGAGAGACCCAGTACTTC.

The V gene is TRBV5-4, the J gene TRBJ2-5, with 7 bases identical to TRBD2. The length of the CDR3 is 14 residues. Looked up from germline, CDR1 is SGHNT and CDR2 is YYREEE (reference sequence). The trim removed 0 bases at V and 4 bases at J, leaving 3 bases unmatched. The CDR3 loop is CASSLDGLGETQYF. In nucleotides, the CDR3 is TGTGCCAGCAGCTTGGATGGACTAGGAGAGACCCAGTACTTC.

The chain combines TRBV29-1 with TRBJ2-5; tentative D call: TRBD2 (5 bases). Per the germline V gene, CDR1 is SQVTM and CDR2 is ANQGSEA. This CDR3 has 12 amino acids. The V and J ends lost 4 bases and 5 bases respectively, with 11 bases between them. The CDR3 sequence is CSVGGPSETQYF. The CDR3 DNA reads as TGCAGCGTTGGAGGGCCGTCGGAGACCCAGTACTTC.

This clone was observed a handful of times. The V call is TRBV2, the J call TRBJ2-1; 10 bases match TRBD2. Looked up from germline, CDR1 is SNHLY and CDR2 is FYNNEI. CDR3 length equals 15 residues. The ends lost 3 bases at V and 8 bases at J; junction bases unmatched: 7. The CDR3 loop is CASSEGVAGGYEQFF. The CDR3 coding sequence is TGTGCCAGCAGTGAGGGAGTAGCGGGGGGTTATGAGCAGTTCTTC.

The gene calls are TRBV27 and TRBJ2-7; 9 nucleotides agree with TRBD1. CDR3 size: 15 residues. V was pared by 7 bases and J by 3 bases, with 10 bases of the junction left unmatched. Germline CDR1 and CDR2: MNHEY and SMNVEV (reference sequence). The CDR3 is CASTSLGTGRYEQYF. In DNA form, the CDR3 reads TGTGCCAGCACCTCTTTAGGGACAGGGCGCTACGAGCAGTACTTC.

The V and J genes are TRBV5-1 and TRBJ2-7; possibly TRBD1 for D (6 bases). V was pared by 4 bases and J by 1 base, with 9 bases between. Germline V gives CDR1 SGHRS, CDR2 YFSETQ. The CDR3 consists of 13 residues. As DNA, the CDR3 is TGCGCCAGCAGCCCGGACAGTTCCTACGAGCAGTACTTC. Its translation is CASSPDSSYEQYF.

The V gene is TRBV7-3, the J gene TRBJ1-3; 10 bases fit TRBD1. The J segment lost 2 bases and the V segment lost 3 bases, leaving 13 bases of the junction unmatched. The CDR3 extends over 19 amino acids. The V gene's germline CDR1 is SGHTA and CDR2 FQGTGA. CDR3: CASSFPDRGTSGTGNTIYF. CDR3 DNA: TGTGCCAGCAGCTTCCCGGACAGGGGGACGTCGGGGACTGGAAACACCATATATTTT.

The chain is built from TRBV14 and TRBJ2-5; 7 positions match TRBD2. The CDR3 runs 17 residues. Germline loops: CDR1 SGHDN, CDR2 FVKESK. V trimming: 4 bases; J trimming: 0 bases; junction bases outside the gene matches: 11. CDR3 protein: CASSPRASGKNQETQYF. The CDR3 DNA sequence: TGTGCCAGCAGCCCCCGAGCTAGCGGCAAAAACCAAGAGACCCAGTACTTC.

The chain employs TRBV5-1 and TRBJ2-7; TRBD1 might be the D (6 bases). The CDR3 covers 15 residues. Germline lookup yields CDR1 SGHRS and CDR2 YFSETQ. Trimming stripped 2 bases from V and 2 bases from J, with 14 bases between. In DNA form, the CDR3 reads TGCGCCAGCAGCTTCATAGGGGACACTGCCTACGAGCAGTACTTC. Its translation: CASSFIGDTAYEQYF.

This clone came up once. The chain combines TRBV27 with TRBJ1-2; D remains unclear. The CDR3 is 15 amino acids. Germline CDR1 reads MNHEY; CDR2 reads SMNVEV (reference sequence). The V gene lost 4 bases and the J gene lost 2 bases, with 14 bases spanning the gap. The CDR3 DNA reads TGTGCCAGCAGTTCCTCCCCGGGGATGAACTATGGCTACACCTTC. Encoded protein: CASSSSPGMNYGYTF.

This rearrangement joins TRBV19 to TRBJ2-5; 12 bases are shared with TRBD2. This CDR3 region has 14 residues. CDR1 is LNHDA and CDR2 is SQIVND in the germline V gene (reference sequence). J lost 5 bases, V lost 5 bases, and 3 bases had no gene match. The CDR3 is CASSSGLAGETQYF. The CDR3 region has the DNA TGTGCCAGTAGTTCAGGACTAGCGGGGGAGACCCAGTACTTC.

V usage is TRBV11-3 and J usage is TRBJ2-7, with D perhaps matching TRBD1 (6 bases). The CDR3 is 13 amino acids. Trimming removed 4 bases at V and 5 bases at J, with 12 bases between. From germline, CDR1 is SGHNT and CDR2 YENEEA. The CDR3 protein is CASSSSQGNEQYF. The CDR3 nucleotides are TGTGCCAGCAGCTCATCACAGGGTAACGAGCAGTACTTC.

J is TRBJ2-3 and V is TRBV7-6, with D uncertain. The CDR3 length is 13 residues. Between the trimmed V and J ends, which lost 4 bases and 0 bases, there was a span of 5 bases. In germline, CDR1 is SGHVS, CDR2 FNYEAQ. The CDR3 DNA reads TGTGCCAGCAGCTGGTCTAGCACAGATACGCAGTATTTT. This gives the protein CASSWSSTDTQYF.

V usage is TRBV18 and J usage is TRBJ2-5; D gene ambiguous. CDR1 is KGHSH, CDR2 LQKENI, per germline. The germline V and J ends were trimmed by 2 bases and 1 base, with 5 bases remaining between them. The CDR3 length is 13 residues. This chain's CDR3 is CASSPGVQETQYF. CDR3 bases: TGTGCCAGCTCACCAGGGGTCCAAGAGACCCAGTACTTC.

This clone was counted only a few times. The V gene is TRBV2, the J gene TRBJ2-7, with D unclear. Germline V gene sequence: CDR1 SNHLY, CDR2 FYNNEI. This CDR3 spans 12 amino acids. The ends were cut back, 7 bases at V and 3 bases at J, with 10 bases in the middle. CDR3 in DNA: TGTGCCAGCACCATGGTCCGCTACGAGCAGTACTTC. This encodes CASTMVRYEQYF.

The rearrangement joins TRBV5-1 to TRBJ2-5, with a weak D call TRBD2 (6 bases). This CDR3 contains 13 residues. V was clipped by 4 bases and J by 0 bases, with 7 bases between them. The germline gives CDR1 SGHRS, CDR2 YFSETQ. The chain's CDR3 is CASSGGNQETQYF. The CDR3 DNA is TGCGCCAGCAGCGGGGGGAACCAAGAGACCCAGTACTTC.

The V gene is TRBV7-9, the J gene TRBJ1-5; 7 bases are shared with TRBD1. The trim removed 5 bases at V and 3 bases at J, leaving 4 bases unmatched. Germline V lookup: CDR1 SEHNR, CDR2 FQNEAQ (reference sequence). The CDR3 runs to 14 residues. Written as DNA, the CDR3 is TGTGCCAGCAGCCATGACAGGGACAATCAGCCCCAGCATTTT. It specifies CASSHDRDNQPQHF. The entire variable domain, with the rest obtained from reference TRBV7-9 and TRBJ1-5, is as follows: DTGVSQNPRHKITKRGQNVTFRCDPISEHNRLYWYRQTLGQGPEFLTYFQNEAQLEKSRLLSDRFSAERPKGSFSTLEIQRTEQGDSAMYLCASSHDRDNQPQHFGDGTRLSIL.

The gene calls are TRBV27 and TRBJ2-1; D remains ambiguous. Deletions cut 0 bases from V and 5 bases from J, with 5 bases between. CDR3 length: 13 residues. CDR1 MNHEY and CDR2 SMNVEV come from the germline V gene (reference sequence). The CDR3 spells CASSLSRDNEQFF. As DNA, the CDR3 is TGTGCCAGCAGTTTATCTAGGGACAATGAGCAGTTCTTC.

This chain uses TRBV18 with TRBJ1-4; no clear D. Germline CDR1 reads KGHSH; CDR2 reads LQKENI. Trimming took 8 bases from V and 2 from J, leaving 9 bases between them. CDR3 length: 13 amino acids. The CDR3, as DNA: TGTGCCAGCGCCAGCGTGACTAATGAAAAACTGTTTTTT. Its translation: CASASVTNEKLFF.

This rearrangement joins TRBV19 to TRBJ2-1; unclear D gene. Per germline, CDR1 LNHDA and CDR2 SQIVND (reference sequence). Trimming left V 3 bases short and J 2 bases short, with 8 bases between. The CDR3 length is 14 residues. CDR3 sequence reads: CASSIQATYNEQFF. The CDR3 bases are TGTGCCAGTAGTATTCAGGCTACCTACAATGAGCAGTTCTTC. Based on the CDR3 plus reference TRBV19 and TRBJ2-1, the full variable domain is DGGITQSPKYLFRKEGQNVTLSCEQNLNHDAMYWYRQDPGQGLRLIYYSQIVNDFQKGDIAEGYSVSREKKESFPLTVTSAQKNPTAFYLCASSIQATYNEQFFGPGTRLTVL.

The V gene is TRBV19, the J gene TRBJ1-1, with no clear D. V was cut by 2 bases and J by 0 bases, with 4 bases left in between. The CDR3 has 13 amino acids. CDR1 is LNHDA, CDR2 SQIVND, per germline (reference sequence). CDR3 coding DNA: TGTGCCAGTAGTATATGGATGAACACTGAAGCTTTCTTT. Amino acid sequence: CASSIWMNTEAFF.

This chain connects TRBV5-1 to TRBJ2-7; 12 bases are a match to TRBD2. J gave up 3 bases and V 3 bases, and 4 bases lay outside the gene matches. CDR1 is SGHRS and CDR2 is YFSETQ in the germline V gene. This CDR3 comprises 15 residues. For the CDR3, the DNA is TGCGCCAGCAGCTCTACTAGCGGGAGGAACTACGAGCAGTACTTC. It encodes CASSSTSGRNYEQYF.

The genes are TRBV5-1 and TRBJ2-7, with 8 positions matching TRBD2. The CDR3 extends over 14 amino acids. The germline V gene has CDR1 SGHRS and CDR2 YFSETQ. The trim removed 3 bases at V and 6 bases at J, leaving 8 bases unmatched. CDR3 amino acids: CASSSSLAGGEQYF. CDR3 sequence (DNA): TGCGCCAGCAGCTCCTCTCTGGCGGGAGGCGAGCAGTACTTC. The full variable domain, in which reference TRBV5-1 and TRBJ2-7 provide the parts outside the CDR3, is KAGVTQTPRYLIKTRGQQVTLSCSPISGHRSVSWYQQTPGQGLQFLFEYFSETQRNKGNFPGRFSGRQFSNSRSEMNVSTLELGDSALYLCASSSSLAGGEQYFGPGTRLTVT.

The chain recombines TRBV11-2 with TRBJ2-7; D could derive from TRBD1 or TRBD2 (5 bases each). Trimming removed 5 bases from V and 3 bases from J, with 20 bases in between. Germline V gene sequence: CDR1 SGHAT, CDR2 FQNNGV. This CDR3 has 16 residues. The CDR3 spells CASSLSDLGDRYEQYF. CDR3 sequence (DNA): TGTGCCAGCAGCCTTTCCGACTTGGGGGACCGCTACGAGCAGTACTTC.

This chain connects TRBV13 to TRBJ2-5; 9 bases map to TRBD2. The trim removed 3 bases at V and 1 base at J, leaving 3 bases unmatched. CDR1 and CDR2 (germline): PRHDT, FYEKMQ (reference sequence). The CDR3 spans 15 residues. Here the CDR3 reads CASSLSRGGQETQYF. The CDR3 DNA reads as TGTGCCAGCAGCTTGTCGCGGGGGGGCCAAGAGACCCAGTACTTC.

The genes are TRBV19 and TRBJ2-2, with D tentatively TRBD1 or TRBD2 (5 bases each). Trimming removed 4 bases at V and 2 bases at J, with 8 bases between. The CDR3 consists of 14 residues. CDR1 and CDR2 (germline): LNHDA, SQIVND (reference sequence). The CDR3 DNA follows: TGTGCCAGTAGTACCGGGACCAACACCGGGGAGCTGTTTTTT. It codes for CASSTGTNTGELFF.

The chain joins TRBV27 to TRBJ2-7; D is possibly TRBD2 (5 bases). Trimming removed 8 bases at V and 5 bases at J, with 10 bases between. The CDR3 consists of 11 residues. Per the germline V gene, CDR1 is MNHEY and CDR2 is SMNVEV (reference sequence). CDR3 region: CASGLQHEQYF. The CDR3 coding sequence is TGTGCCAGCGGACTTCAACACGAGCAGTACTTC.